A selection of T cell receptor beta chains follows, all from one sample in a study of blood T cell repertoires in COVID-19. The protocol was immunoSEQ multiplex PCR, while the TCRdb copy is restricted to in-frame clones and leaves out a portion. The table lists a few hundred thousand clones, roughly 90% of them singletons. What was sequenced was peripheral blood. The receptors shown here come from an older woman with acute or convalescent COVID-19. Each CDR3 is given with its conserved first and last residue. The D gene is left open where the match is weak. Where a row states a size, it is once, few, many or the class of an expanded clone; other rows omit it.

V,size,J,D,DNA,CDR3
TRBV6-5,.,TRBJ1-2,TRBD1,TGTGCCAGCAACCCGACAGGGCCTCAGGGGTATGGCTACACCTTC,CASNPTGPQGYGYTF
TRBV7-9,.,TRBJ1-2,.,TGTGCCAGCAGCTCGGACACCTATAACTATGGCTACACCTTC,CASSSDTYNYGYTF
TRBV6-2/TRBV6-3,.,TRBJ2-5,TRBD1,TGTGCCAGCAGTGATCAACAGGGGGCGGAGACCCAGTACTTC,CASSDQQGAETQYF
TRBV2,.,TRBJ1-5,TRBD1,TGTGCCAGCAGTGTAGGACAGGGGGCCCGTCAGCCCCAGCATTTT,CASSVGQGARQPQHF
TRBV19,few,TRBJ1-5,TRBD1,TGTGCCAGCGAACCGGGACAGTCACTTAATCAGCCCCAGCATTTT,CASEPGQSLNQPQHF
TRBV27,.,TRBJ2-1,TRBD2,TGTGCCAGCGAAAGGGGCGGGGGGGCCGTAAATGAGCAGTTCTTC,CASERGGGAVNEQFF
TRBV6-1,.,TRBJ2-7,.,TGTGCCAGCAGTGAATTCAGGACAGACTACGAGCAGTACTTC,CASSEFRTDYEQYF
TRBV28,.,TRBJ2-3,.,TGTGCCAGCAGTTTACCCAGGGAGGTCGGAGATACGCAGTATTTT,CASSLPREVGDTQYF
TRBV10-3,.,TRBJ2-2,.,TGTGCCATCAGTGCCCTCTCTAACACCGGGGAGCTGTTTTTT,CAISALSNTGELFF
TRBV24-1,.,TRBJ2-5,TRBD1,TGTGCCACCAGTGACAAAACGGGACAGGGGATCCTGACCCAGTACTTC,CATSDKTGQGILTQYF
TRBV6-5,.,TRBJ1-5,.,TGTGCCAGCAGATCCGGGGACTCCGACAATCAGCCCCAGCATTTT,CASRSGDSDNQPQHF
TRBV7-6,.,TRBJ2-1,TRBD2,TGTGCCAGCAGCTTAGAGGTTGGCGGGAGTTTCGCGGATGAGCAGTTCTTC,CASSLEVGGSFADEQFF
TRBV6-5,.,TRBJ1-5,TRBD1,TGTGCCAGCAAACAGGGGGCACATAGCAATCAGCCCCAGCATTTT,CASKQGAHSNQPQHF
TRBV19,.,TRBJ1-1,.,TGTGCCAGTAGTGACAGAGATATGAACACTGAAGCTTTCTTT,CASSDRDMNTEAFF
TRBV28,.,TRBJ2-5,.,TGTGCCAGCAGTCCCGACAGTCGCTTAGGGGAGACCCAGTACTTC,CASSPDSRLGETQYF
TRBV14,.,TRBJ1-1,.,TGTGCCAGCAGCCAAGTGGGTACAGGAACGTGGGCTTTCTTT,CASSQVGTGTWAFF
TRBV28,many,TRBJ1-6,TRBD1,TGTGCCAGCAGTCAAGGACAGGGTCTCTCACCCCTCCACTTT,CASSQGQGLSPLHF
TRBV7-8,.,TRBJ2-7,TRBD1,TGTGCCAGCAGCTTCGGACAGGGGGCGGGAGAGCAGTACTTC,CASSFGQGAGEQYF
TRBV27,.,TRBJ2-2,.,TGTGCCAGCAGTTTACCTGACACCGGGGAGCTGTTTTTT,CASSLPDTGELFF
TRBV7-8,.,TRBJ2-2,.,TGTGCCAGCAGCCCCCCAGCCGGGGAGCTGTTTTTT,CASSPPAGELFF
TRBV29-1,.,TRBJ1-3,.,TGCAGCGTTGTTCTAGAGGCAGGGGCACGAAACACCATATATTTT,CSVVLEAGARNTIYF
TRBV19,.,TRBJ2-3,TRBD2,TGTGCCAGTAGTCCCCGACTAGCGGGCACAGATACGCAGTATTTT,CASSPRLAGTDTQYF
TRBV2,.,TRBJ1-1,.,TGTGCCAGCAGTGCCACACCAAGAGCTTTCTTT,CASSATPRAFF
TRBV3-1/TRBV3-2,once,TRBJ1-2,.,TGTGCCAGCAGACCCCTGCGGAATGGACAGAATGGCTACACCTTC,CASRPLRNGQNGYTF
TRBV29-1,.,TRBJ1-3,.,TGCAGCGTTGACCACAGCAGCTCTGGAAACACCATATATTTT,CSVDHSSSGNTIYF
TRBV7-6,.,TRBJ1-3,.,TGTGCCAGCAGCCTGGGGGACACCTACCGGGACACCATATATTTT,CASSLGDTYRDTIYF
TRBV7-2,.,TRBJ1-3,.,TGTGCCAGCAGCAGGGGGTTGACTTCTGGAAACACCATATATTTT,CASSRGLTSGNTIYF
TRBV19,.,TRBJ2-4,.,TGTGCCAGTAGTATACGGCGGTCTCTCGGTGGAGCCAAAAACATTCAGTACTTC,CASSIRRSLGGAKNIQYF
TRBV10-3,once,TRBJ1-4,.,TGTGCCATCAGTGGGGCAGGGCGGAGTGAAAAACTGTTTTTT,CAISGAGRSEKLFF
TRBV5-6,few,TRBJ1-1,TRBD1,TGTGCCAGCAGCCATGCAATCAGGGGGCATTCTGAAGCTTTCTTT,CASSHAIRGHSEAFF
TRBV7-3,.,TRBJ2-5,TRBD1,TGTGCCAGCAGCTTGACAGGGGGGAGGGAGACCCAGTACTTC,CASSLTGGRETQYF
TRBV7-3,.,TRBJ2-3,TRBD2,TGTGCCAGCAGCCCGACTAGCGGCACAGATACGCAGTATTTT,CASSPTSGTDTQYF
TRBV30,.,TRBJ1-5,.,TGTGCCTGGAGTGTTAACCCACTAGGGCCCCAGCATTTT,CAWSVNPLGPQHF
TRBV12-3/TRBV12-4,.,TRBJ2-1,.,TGTGCCAGCAGTTGGGTCAGGGCAGATGAGCAGTTCTTC,CASSWVRADEQFF
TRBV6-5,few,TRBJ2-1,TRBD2,TGTGCCAGCAGAATAGCGGGGAACAATGAGCAGTTCTTC,CASRIAGNNEQFF
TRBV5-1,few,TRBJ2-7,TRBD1,TGCGCCAGCAGCGACGCAGGGGGCGCCTACGAGCAGTACTTC,CASSDAGGAYEQYF
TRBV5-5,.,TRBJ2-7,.,TGTGCCAGCAGCTTGGCCGTGCAGGGGTACGAGCAGTACTTC,CASSLAVQGYEQYF
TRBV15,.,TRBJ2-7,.,TGTGCCACCAGCACAAATTACGAGCAGTACTTC,CATSTNYEQYF
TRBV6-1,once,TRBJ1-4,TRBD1,TGTGCCAGCAGTGAACATGGGACAGGGGGAGTAACTAATGAAAAACTGTTTTTT,CASSEHGTGGVTNEKLFF
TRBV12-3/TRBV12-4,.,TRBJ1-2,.,TGTGCCAGCAGTTTCCAGGTGAACTATGGCTACACCTTC,CASSFQVNYGYTF
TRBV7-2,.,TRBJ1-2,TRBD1,TGTGCCAGCAGCCTGGACAGGGGATATGGCTACACCTTC,CASSLDRGYGYTF
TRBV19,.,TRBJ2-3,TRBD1,TGTGCCAGTAGTAACCGGGGACAGTGGGCAGATACGCAGTATTTT,CASSNRGQWADTQYF
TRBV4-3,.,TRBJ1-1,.,TGCGCCAGCAGCCGATCGACAGTGAACACTGAAGCTTTCTTT,CASSRSTVNTEAFF
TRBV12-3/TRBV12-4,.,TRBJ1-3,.,TGTGCCAGCAGTCTCGGGGGCACCATATATTTT,CASSLGGTIYF
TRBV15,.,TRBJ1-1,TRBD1,TGTGCCACCAGCCGGGACAGGGGGCTTTTCAACACTGAAGCTTTCTTT,CATSRDRGLFNTEAFF
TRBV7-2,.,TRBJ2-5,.,TGTGCCAGCAGCTTAGGAGGAACCCAGTACTTC,CASSLGGTQYF
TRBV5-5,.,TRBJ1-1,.,TGTGCCAGCAGCCAAGTAGAGGGGAACACTGAAGCTTTCTTT,CASSQVEGNTEAFF
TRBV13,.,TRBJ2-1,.,TGTGCCAGCAGCTTATCTTTGGCAGGGCTGCATGAGCAGTTCTTC,CASSLSLAGLHEQFF
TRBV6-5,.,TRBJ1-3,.,TGTGCCAGCAGCACGGGGATTTACTCTGGAAACACCATATATTTT,CASSTGIYSGNTIYF
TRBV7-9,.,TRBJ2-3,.,TGTGCCAGCAGCCTCACTTGGGATACGCAGTATTTT,CASSLTWDTQYF
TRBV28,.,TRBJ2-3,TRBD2,TGTGCCAGCAGTTCCGAGACTAGCGGGCCTAGCACAGATACGCAGTATTTT,CASSSETSGPSTDTQYF
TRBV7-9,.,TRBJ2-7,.,TGTGCCAGCAGTGGGGGGACTCCCGAATACGAGCAGTACTTC,CASSGGTPEYEQYF
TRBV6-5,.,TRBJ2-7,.,TGTGCCAGCAGTCCGGACAGCCCGGCAACCTACGAGCAGTACTTC,CASSPDSPATYEQYF